This entry features one T cell receptor beta chain sequence. What this receptor recognizes is not known. Nothing much larger sits one base from this clone, and base qualities are not available. Relative to germline, V is 1 base shorter and J is 3 bases shorter, with 3 bases between their ends. From the cysteine up to the phenylalanine, the CDR3 has a length of 12 residues. The CDR3 DNA has 36 bases and is translated from base 1. Based on the germline V gene, the CDR1 and CDR2 sequences are MGHRA and YSYEKL. The data were obtained in a study of blood T cell repertoires in COVID-19 (dated by TCRdb to 2020 to 2022). Looking at the study overall: Samples from collaborators originated in the United States, Italy and Spain and spanned both the acute and convalescent phases of COVID-19. The prospective study material was composed of cDNA or gDNA derived from T cells, B-cell-depleted T cells, or PBMCs. The samples were drawn from the first 160 participants of the ongoing ImmuneRACE study and from 1,254 subjects provided by 6 global collaborators. The dataset comprised deeply sampled blood TCRbeta repertoires from subjects exposed to, actively infected with, or recovered from COVID-19. The sample metadata nearly always contained a de-identified subject ID, COVID-19 status, age in years and sex. The repertoires were released in a freely available public database intended as a resource for research on the immune response to SARS-CoV-2. Where available, HLA class I and class II types were taken from metadata supplied by the sample provider and were not determined by assay-based typing. What the authors observed across the whole study: The amount of clinical and demographic metadata varied by source and participant and was provided uncurated.

TCRbeta CDR3 regions were amplified from genomic DNA using the immunoSEQ Assay, a bias-controlled multiplex PCR. The paper's data handling went like this. Nucleated cell counts per sample were estimated from amplification of reference gene primers within the assay. Sequence reads were collapsed and filtered to measure the absolute abundance of every unique TCRbeta CDR3 rearrangement. For each sample, productive Simpson clonality was calculated by taking the square root of Simpson's diversity index across productive rearrangements. This immuneACCESS table, as held by TCRdb, lists in-frame sequences with V and J called but not all clones. Of the missing ones, under half trace to an unresolved V gene in checked studies; the others have no known cause. V, J and clone size are those of that table, while D and trimming were read from the DNA. The sample records 250,000 to 300,000 clones, 70% to 85% of which are singletons. Clones ranked in the top ten supply about 3% of the sample.

The collaborating institutions used their own protocols to collect whole blood in K2EDTA tubes. For TCRbeta analysis, collaborators shipped samples as frozen whole blood, isolated PBMCs, or DNA extracted from either of those sample types. The sample comprised peripheral blood. The clonotype originates from an elderly woman with acute or convalescent COVID-19. The chain couples TRBV4-1 to TRBJ1-1; the D gene cannot be named for sure. The bases are TGCGCCAGCAGCCAAGTCTACACTGAAGCTTTCTTT. This yields the protein CASSQVYTEAFF.